These 27 T cell receptor beta chains came from one sample sequenced in a study of T-cell reconstitution after alpha-beta-depleted transplantation in children. Construction of the TCRbeta library involved unique molecular identifiers. TCRdb reprocessed the PCR reads via MiXCR and lists one record per CDR3 protein. Here the sample spans fewer than 1 million distinct CDR3 sequences, 15% to 20% being singletons. This sample comprised PBMCs, mostly from graft donor cells, obtained 360 days after TCRalphabeta/CD19-depleted stem cell transplant. Receptors were obtained from a male patient between 5 and 17 years old who had a stem cell transplant for acute lymphoblastic leukemia, so the T cells may come from the graft donor.

This rearrangement joins TRBV5-1 to TRBJ2-1, with 8 bases that match TRBD2. J gave up 1 base and V 2 bases, and 5 bases lay outside the gene matches. The V gene's germline CDR1 is SGHRS and CDR2 YFSETQ. CDR3 size: 16 residues. In DNA, the CDR3 is TGCGCCAGCAGCTTCCCAACTAGCGGATCCTACAATGAGCAGTTCTTC. Protein: CASSFPTSGSYNEQFF.

The chain has TRBV7-9 and TRBJ2-1, with TRBD2 matching 8 bases. This CDR3 region has 17 residues. Germline V gene sequence: CDR1 SEHNR, CDR2 FQNEAQ (reference sequence). Losses at the gene ends were 5 bases for V and 7 bases for J; bases not matched to a gene: 16. The CDR3 DNA sequence: TGTGCCAGCAGCGACTGGGGTAGCGGGATCCCTGGGAATGAGCAGTTCTTC. Translation: CASSDWGSGIPGNEQFF. Together with reference TRBV7-9 and TRBJ2-1, the CDR3 gives the full variable domain: DTGVSQNPRHKITKRGQNVTFRCDPISEHNRLYWYRQTLGQGPEFLTYFQNEAQLEKSRLLSDRFSAERPKGSFSTLEIQRTEQGDSAMYLCASSDWGSGIPGNEQFFGPGTRLTVL.

The chain carries TRBV5-1 and TRBJ2-7; D is possibly TRBD1 (6 bases). The CDR3 spans 16 residues. Germline CDR1 reads SGHRS; CDR2 reads YFSETQ. V lost 4 bases to trimming and J lost 6 bases, with 23 bases between them. DNA for the CDR3: TGCGCCAGCAGCCCGGGGTGGCCGTACAGGGAAGTCGAGCAGTACTTC. Translated, it gives CASSPGWPYREVEQYF.

The chain links TRBV27 to TRBJ2-7, with TRBD2 identical over 12 bases. With V trimmed by 7 bases and J by 7 bases, 11 bases remained unmatched. This CDR3 is 15 amino acids long. Germline CDR1 and CDR2: MNHEY and SMNVEV (reference sequence). As DNA, the CDR3 is TGTGCCAGCACCAGGGTGACTAGCGGGAGAGGGGAGCAGTACTTC. Translating gives CASTRVTSGRGEQYF.

This clonotype has ten or more counts. The chain uses TRBV7-2 and TRBJ2-1, with D perhaps matching TRBD1 (6 bases). The CDR3 covers 16 residues. The germline V gene has CDR1 SGHTA and CDR2 FQGNSA. V was shortened by 3 bases and J by 5 bases, with 17 bases between the two germline ends. The CDR3 reads CASSLGAAGPDNEQFF. The CDR3 nucleotides are TGTGCCAGCAGCTTGGGGGCGGCGGGCCCTGACAATGAGCAGTTCTTC.

This clonotype was counted between two and nine times. The chain recombines TRBV20-1 with TRBJ1-6, with 8 bases matching TRBD1. The trim removed 6 bases at V and 5 bases at J, leaving 0 bases unmatched. This CDR3 is 12 amino acids long. Germline CDR1 DFQATT, CDR2 SNEGSKA (reference sequence). CDR3 DNA: TGCAGTGCGACAGGGGATAATTCACCCCTCCACTTT. Amino acids: CSATGDNSPLHF.

The sample holds a few counts of this clonotype. The CDR3 is CASRTDRGTEAFF. The CDR3 region has the DNA TGTGCCAGCAGGACGGACAGGGGAACTGAAGCTTTCTTT. The V gene is TRBV6-1, the J gene TRBJ1-1, with 9 positions matching TRBD1. The junction had 4 bases not matched to a gene; V was cut back by 6 bases and J by 5 bases. The CDR3 consists of 13 residues. CDR1 and CDR2 from the germline V gene are MNHNS and SASEGT.

This clonotype was picked up a small number of times. The chain employs TRBV7-6 and TRBJ2-1; 7 nucleotides agree with TRBD2. Losses at the gene ends were 5 bases for V and 4 bases for J; bases not matched to a gene: 23. CDR1 and CDR2 (germline): SGHVS, FNYEAQ. This CDR3 contains 20 residues. CDR3 in amino acids: CASSEDPILPSGNKYNEQFF. The CDR3 DNA is TGTGCCAGCAGCGAGGACCCGATTTTACCCAGCGGGAATAAATACAATGAGCAGTTCTTC.

This chain links TRBV5-1 with TRBJ2-1, with D hard to call. V was shortened by 0 bases and J by 9 bases, with 7 bases between the two germline ends. The length of the CDR3 is 12 residues. The V gene's germline CDR1 is SGHRS and CDR2 YFSETQ. CDR3 coding DNA: TGCGCCAGCAGCTTGGGAGAGCGTGAGCAGTTCTTC. It encodes CASSLGEREQFF.

CDR3 protein: CSARGPERVFF. In DNA, the CDR3 is TGCAGTGCTAGAGGACCCGAACGGGTGTTTTTT. The chain employs TRBV20-1 and TRBJ1-4, with D uncertain. Trimming stripped 1 base from V and 15 bases from J, with 12 bases between. The germline gives CDR1 DFQATT, CDR2 SNEGSKA (reference sequence). This CDR3 is built from 11 residues.

The chain uses TRBV15 and TRBJ1-6; the D is unclear. The CDR3 has 14 residues. Trimming removed 0 bases from V and 7 bases from J, with 7 bases in between. From germline, CDR1 is LNHNV and CDR2 YYDKDF (reference sequence). The CDR3 DNA is TGTGCCACCAGCAGAGATTTCCGAAATTCACCCCTCCACTTT. Translating gives CATSRDFRNSPLHF. Full variable domain (rest looked up from reference TRBV15 and TRBJ1-6): DAMVIQNPRYQVTQFGKPVTLSCSQTLNHNVMYWYQQKSSQAPKLLFHYYDKDFNNEADTPDNFQSRRPNTSFCFLDIRSPGLGDTAMYLCATSRDFRNSPLHFGNGTRLTVT.

This clonotype was counted only a few times. The chain carries TRBV7-8 and TRBJ2-7, with D possibly called TRBD1 or TRBD2 (5 bases each). Trimming stripped 1 base from V and 3 bases from J, with 13 bases between. Germline V lookup: CDR1 SGHVS, CDR2 FQNEAQ. The CDR3 is 15 residues long. The CDR3 reads CASSLGRQGVYEQYF. CDR3 nucleotides: TGTGCCAGCAGCTTAGGGAGGCAGGGCGTCTACGAGCAGTACTTC.

The rearrangement joins TRBV29-1 to TRBJ2-5; D is perhaps TRBD2 (5 bases). Between the trimmed V and J ends, which lost 4 bases and 3 bases, there was a span of 12 bases. Germline CDR1 is SQVTM and CDR2 is ANQGSEA. This CDR3 has 13 amino acids. CDR3 sequence: CSVVPSRKETQYF. The CDR3 region has the DNA TGCAGCGTTGTTCCTAGCAGGAAAGAGACCCAGTACTTC.

The chain's CDR3 is CASSLRAVGSSNEQFF. CDR3 nucleotide sequence: TGTGCCAGCAGCTTAAGGGCCGTCGGTAGTAGCAATGAGCAGTTCTTC. The V gene is TRBV7-3, the J gene TRBJ2-1; D unclear. Germline V lookup: CDR1 SGHTA, CDR2 FQGTGA. This CDR3 has 16 residues. Trimming removed 1 base at V and 6 bases at J, with 16 bases between.

The chain carries TRBV3-1 and TRBJ2-3; 8 bases are shared with TRBD2. The junction had 15 bases not matched to a gene; V was cut back by 1 base and J by 6 bases. Germline CDR1 LGHDT, CDR2 YNNKEL (reference sequence). CDR3 length: 18 amino acids. The CDR3 coding sequence is TGTGCCAGCAGCCAAGCCGGGGGACTAGGGTTAATTTCGGATACGCAGTATTTT. This sequence encodes CASSQAGGLGLISDTQYF.

The V call is TRBV20-1, the J call TRBJ1-3; D is unresolved. Germline V CDR1 and CDR2: DFQATT, SNEGSKA (reference sequence). Trimming removed 5 bases from V and 4 bases from J, with 9 bases in between. This CDR3 region has 12 residues. The CDR3 spells CSAQTSGNTIYF. CDR3 nucleotide sequence: TGCAGTGCTCAGACATCAGGAAACACCATATATTTT.

This clonotype appeared many times. The chain recombines TRBV29-1 with TRBJ1-2; D may be TRBD1 (5 bases). V lost 1 base and J 4 bases, leaving 10 bases between the germline ends. The CDR3 runs 13 residues. CDR1 is SQVTM and CDR2 is ANQGSEA in the germline V gene. Written as DNA, the CDR3 is TGCAGCGTTGAAGCGGTAGGGACCTATGGCTACACCTTC. The encoded protein is CSVEAVGTYGYTF.

This chain joins TRBV6-1 and TRBJ2-5, with 8 nucleotides matching TRBD2. The CDR3 is 14 amino acids. The germline CDR1 and CDR2 sequences are MNHNS and SASEGT. Trimming removed 6 bases from V and 5 bases from J; junction bases left unmatched: 8. The CDR3 DNA follows: TGTGCCAGCAGACGCCTCGGGGGGGCGGAGACCCAGTACTTC. Protein: CASRRLGGAETQYF.

This clonotype was observed at least ten times. The gene calls are TRBV15 and TRBJ2-2; the D gene is possibly TRBD1 (5 bases). V was shortened by 2 bases and J by 9 bases, with 10 bases between the two germline ends. Germline V gene sequence: CDR1 LNHNV, CDR2 YYDKDF (reference sequence). The CDR3 extends over 13 amino acids. The CDR3: CATSRIAGRELFF. The CDR3 bases are TGTGCCACCAGCAGAATTGCAGGGAGGGAGCTGTTTTTT.

This clonotype turned up a few times. The gene calls are TRBV12-3 or TRBV12-4 and TRBJ2-7; 7 bases line up with TRBD2. J lost 0 bases, V lost 3 bases, and 8 bases had no gene match. This CDR3 comprises 16 residues. The CDR3 coding sequence is TGTGCCAGCAGTTTGGGGGGAGGGTCGAGCTCCTACGAGCAGTACTTC. Protein product: CASSLGGGSSSYEQYF.

This clonotype was seen repeatedly, ten times or more. V and J are TRBV4-1 and TRBJ2-3; D uncertain. CDR1 MGHRA and CDR2 YSYEKL come from the germline V gene. With 3 bases removed from V and 6 bases from J, the gap between germline ends came to 10 bases. CDR3 length: 13 residues. The CDR3 nucleotides read TGCGCCAGCAGCCATATAGGGATGGATACGCAGTATTTT. Translated: CASSHIGMDTQYF.

The sample holds a few counts of this clonotype. The rearrangement links TRBV5-1 to TRBJ1-5; D perhaps matches TRBD1 (6 bases). Trimming shortened V by 4 bases and J by 5 bases, and 13 bases separated the two germline ends. The length of the CDR3 is 14 residues. Germline V lookup: CDR1 SGHRS, CDR2 YFSETQ. The CDR3 loop is CASSADSWDQPQHF. The CDR3 coding sequence is TGCGCCAGCAGCGCGGACAGTTGGGATCAGCCCCAGCATTTT. Looking up the rest from reference TRBV5-1 and TRBJ1-5 gives the full variable domain: KAGVTQTPRYLIKTRGQQVTLSCSPISGHRSVSWYQQTPGQGLQFLFEYFSETQRNKGNFPGRFSGRQFSNSRSEMNVSTLELGDSALYLCASSADSWDQPQHFGDGTRLSIL.

This clonotype was observed a handful of times. The chain has TRBV20-1 and TRBJ2-5, with 10 bases lining up with TRBD1. Per germline, CDR1 DFQATT and CDR2 SNEGSKA (reference sequence). The CDR3 has 12 amino acids. Losses at the gene ends were 7 bases for V and 4 bases for J; bases not matched to a gene: 3. The CDR3 sequence: CSGRDRGETQYF. CDR3 bases: TGCAGTGGCCGGGACAGGGGAGAGACCCAGTACTTC.

This chain connects TRBV5-1 to TRBJ1-1, with TRBD1 matching over 7 bases. V lost 4 bases, J lost 1 base, and 4 bases stayed unmatched. Germline values: CDR1 SGHRS, CDR2 YFSETQ. The CDR3 sequence is 14 residues long. CDR3 DNA sequence: TGCGCCAGCAGCGCGGACAGGACGAACACTGAAGCTTTCTTT. Translation gives CASSADRTNTEAFF. The variable domain in full, with the rest retrieved from reference TRBV5-1 and TRBJ1-1, is KAGVTQTPRYLIKTRGQQVTLSCSPISGHRSVSWYQQTPGQGLQFLFEYFSETQRNKGNFPGRFSGRQFSNSRSEMNVSTLELGDSALYLCASSADRTNTEAFFGQGTRLTVV.

The J gene is TRBJ2-1, the V gene TRBV12-3 or TRBV12-4; no definite D call. CDR3 size: 14 residues. The V end lost 4 bases, the J end lost 4 bases, and 11 bases lay between the germline ends. DNA for the CDR3: TGTGCCAGCAGTTATCAAGGGCGGTACAATGAGCAGTTCTTC. Amino acid sequence: CASSYQGRYNEQFF.

This clonotype has more than one count but fewer than ten. J is TRBJ2-1 and V is TRBV24-1; the match to TRBD2 covers 11 bases. The CDR3 consists of 15 residues. Trimming removed 3 bases from V and 8 bases from J; junction bases left unmatched: 5. Germline V CDR1 and CDR2: KGHDR, SFDVKD. CDR3 sequence reads: CATSDRSGRAHEQFF. Here the CDR3 DNA reads TGTGCCACCAGTGATCGTAGCGGGAGGGCCCATGAGCAGTTCTTC.

V usage is TRBV5-4 and J usage is TRBJ2-4; D is ambiguous. V was trimmed by 1 base and J by 7 bases, leaving 12 bases between them. The CDR3 is made up of 14 amino acids. Per germline, CDR1 SGHNT and CDR2 YYREEE (reference sequence). The CDR3 coding sequence is TGTGCCAGCAGCTTGTCTGGGCACTATAACATTCAGTACTTC. Protein: CASSLSGHYNIQYF.